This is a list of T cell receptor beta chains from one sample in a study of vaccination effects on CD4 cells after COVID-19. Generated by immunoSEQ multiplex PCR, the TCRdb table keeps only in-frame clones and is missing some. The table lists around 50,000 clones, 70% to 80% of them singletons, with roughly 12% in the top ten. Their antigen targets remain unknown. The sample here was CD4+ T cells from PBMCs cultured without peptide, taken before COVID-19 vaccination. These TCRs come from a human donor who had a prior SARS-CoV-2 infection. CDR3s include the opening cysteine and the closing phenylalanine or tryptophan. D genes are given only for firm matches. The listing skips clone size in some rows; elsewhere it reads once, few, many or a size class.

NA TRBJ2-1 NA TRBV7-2 CASSLIPDYNEQFF TGTGCCAGCAGCTTAATCCCAGACTACAATGAGCAGTTCTTC
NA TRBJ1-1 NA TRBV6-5 CASRAWGGSGTEAFF TGTGCCAGCAGAGCCTGGGGGGGATCGGGCACTGAAGCTTTCTTT
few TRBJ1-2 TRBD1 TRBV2 CASRNRGRNYGYTF TGTGCCAGCAGAAACAGGGGGCGGAACTATGGCTACACCTTC
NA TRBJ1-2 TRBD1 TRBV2 CASSGGTDYGYTF TGTGCCAGCAGTGGGGGGACAGACTATGGCTACACCTTC
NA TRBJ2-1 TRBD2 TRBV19 CASQRGDSNEQFF TGTGCCAGTCAACGGGGGGATTCTAATGAGCAGTTCTTC
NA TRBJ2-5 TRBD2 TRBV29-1 CSVVAPGLAGATQETQYF TGCAGCGTTGTGGCCCCGGGACTAGCGGGGGCAACACAAGAGACCCAGTACTTC
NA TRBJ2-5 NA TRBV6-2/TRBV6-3 CASSYRLKETQYF TGTGCCAGCAGTTACCGGCTAAAAGAGACCCAGTACTTC
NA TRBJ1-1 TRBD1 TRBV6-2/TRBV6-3 CASSYARGETEAFF TGTGCCAGCAGTTACGCCAGGGGGGAAACTGAAGCTTTCTTT
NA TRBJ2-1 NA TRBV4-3 CASSPLLENEQFF TGCGCCAGCAGCCCCCTACTAGAAAATGAGCAGTTCTTC
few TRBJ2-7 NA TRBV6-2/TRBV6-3 CASSRSGTYFYEQYF TGTGCCAGCAGCCGATCCGGGACTTACTTCTACGAGCAGTACTTC
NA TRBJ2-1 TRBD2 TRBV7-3 CASSYRTTGGPYNEQFF TGTGCCAGCAGCTATAGGACCACGGGGGGGCCCTACAATGAGCAGTTCTTC
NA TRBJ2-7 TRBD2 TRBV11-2 CASSFGLAAYEQYF TGTGCCAGCAGCTTTGGACTAGCGGCATACGAGCAGTACTTC
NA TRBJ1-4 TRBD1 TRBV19 CASSVPGQGPVYF TGTGCCAGTAGTGTACCGGGACAGGGCCCGGTCTATTTT
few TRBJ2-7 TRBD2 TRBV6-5 CASRVRGGEQYF TGTGCCAGCAGAGTCCGGGGGGGCGAGCAGTACTTC
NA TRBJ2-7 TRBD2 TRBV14 CASSQDGTSGREQYF TGTGCCAGCAGCCAGGATGGGACTAGCGGGCGCGAGCAGTACTTC
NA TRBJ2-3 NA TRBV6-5 CASSWDGASTDTQYF TGTGCCAGCAGTTGGGACGGAGCTAGCACAGATACGCAGTATTTT
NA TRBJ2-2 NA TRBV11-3 CASSSRGNTGELFF TGTGCCAGCAGCTCGCGAGGAAATACCGGGGAGCTGTTTTTT
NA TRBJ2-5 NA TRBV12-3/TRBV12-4 CASSLAETQYF TGTGCCAGCAGTTTAGCAGAGACCCAGTACTTC
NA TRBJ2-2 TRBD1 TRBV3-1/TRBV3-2 CASSHDRVDGELFF TGTGCCAGCAGCCACGACAGGGTAGACGGGGAGCTGTTTTTT
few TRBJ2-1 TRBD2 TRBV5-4 CASSPPSGGYNEQFF TGTGCCAGCAGCCCCCCTAGCGGGGGTTACAATGAGCAGTTCTTC
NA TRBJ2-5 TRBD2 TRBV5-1 CASSLASGGAETQYF TGCGCCAGCAGCTTGGCCAGCGGGGGGGCGGAGACCCAGTACTTC
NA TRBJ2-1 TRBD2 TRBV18 CASSPPSSGLYNEQFF TGTGCCAGCTCACCACCCTCTAGCGGGCTATACAATGAGCAGTTCTTC
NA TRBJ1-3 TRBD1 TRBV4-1 CASSQDAGPASGGPGNTIYF TGCGCCAGCAGCCAAGATGCGGGACCTGCTTCAGGGGGCCCTGGAAACACCATATATTTT
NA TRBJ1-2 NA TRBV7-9 CASSTRQLLNGYTF TGTGCCAGCAGCACCCGACAGTTACTAAATGGCTACACCTTC
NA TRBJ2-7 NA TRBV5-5 CATSETDSYEQYF TGTGCCACTAGTGAGACGGACTCCTACGAGCAGTACTTC
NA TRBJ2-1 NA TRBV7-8 CASSLRGSYNEQFF TGTGCCAGCAGCCTCAGGGGTTCCTACAATGAGCAGTTCTTC
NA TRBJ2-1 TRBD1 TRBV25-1 CASSNPGTEIYEQFF TGTGCCAGCAGTAACCCCGGGACAGAAATTTATGAGCAGTTCTTC
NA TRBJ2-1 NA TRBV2 CASTPEYNEQFF TGTGCCAGCACCCCAGAATACAATGAGCAGTTCTTC
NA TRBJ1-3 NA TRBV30 CAGSKRNSGNTIYF TGTGCCGGCAGCAAGCGCAACTCTGGAAACACCATATATTTT
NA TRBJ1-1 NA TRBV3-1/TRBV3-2 CASSQPEGGEKAFF TGTGCCAGCAGCCAACCCGAGGGAGGCGAAAAAGCTTTCTTT
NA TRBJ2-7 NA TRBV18 CASSPPSSSYEQYF TGTGCCAGCTCACCACCTAGTTCCTCCTACGAGCAGTACTTC
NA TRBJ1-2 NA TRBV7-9 CASSLTGRGYTF TGTGCCAGCAGCTTAACAGGAAGGGGCTACACCTTC
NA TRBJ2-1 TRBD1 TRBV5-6 CASSLTGANLYNEQFF TGTGCCAGCAGCTTAACAGGGGCCAACCTCTACAATGAGCAGTTCTTC
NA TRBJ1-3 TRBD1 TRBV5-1 CASSPTGPGNTIYF TGCGCCAGCAGCCCGACAGGGCCTGGAAACACCATATATTTT
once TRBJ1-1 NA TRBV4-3 CASSQDYGRPEAFF TGCGCCAGCAGCCAAGATTATGGTCGGCCTGAAGCTTTCTTT
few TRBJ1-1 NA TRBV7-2 CASSSQGIQNTEAFF TGTGCCAGCAGCTCGCAGGGGATTCAGAACACTGAAGCTTTCTTT
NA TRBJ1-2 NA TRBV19 CASSTWPSVMDGYTF TGTGCCAGTAGTACTTGGCCCAGTGTGATGGATGGCTACACCTTC
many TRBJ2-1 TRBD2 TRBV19 CASSTGTSGGGKQFF TGTGCCAGTAGCACCGGGACTAGCGGGGGGGGGAAGCAGTTCTTC
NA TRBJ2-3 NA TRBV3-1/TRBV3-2 CASSQVRADTQYF TGTGCCAGCAGCCAAGTTCGGGCAGATACGCAGTATTTT
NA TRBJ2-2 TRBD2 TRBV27 CASRTGTSETGELFF TGTGCCAGCAGGACCGGGACTAGCGAAACCGGGGAGCTGTTTTTT
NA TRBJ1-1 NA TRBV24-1 CATSGVGSTEAFF TGTGCCACCAGTGGGGTGGGGTCCACTGAAGCTTTCTTT
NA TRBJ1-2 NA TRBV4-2 CASSQEIRKLSGYTF TGTGCCAGCAGCCAAGAAATCAGGAAACTCTCTGGCTACACCTTC
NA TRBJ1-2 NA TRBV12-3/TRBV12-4 CASSLGRGYTF TGTGCCAGCAGTTTAGGGAGAGGCTACACCTTC
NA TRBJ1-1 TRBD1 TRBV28 CASSPQTGWPNTEAFF TGTGCCAGCAGTCCGCAGACAGGGTGGCCAAACACTGAAGCTTTCTTT
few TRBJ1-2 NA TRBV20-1 CSASRGSGYTF TGCAGTGCTAGTCGGGGGAGTGGCTACACCTTC